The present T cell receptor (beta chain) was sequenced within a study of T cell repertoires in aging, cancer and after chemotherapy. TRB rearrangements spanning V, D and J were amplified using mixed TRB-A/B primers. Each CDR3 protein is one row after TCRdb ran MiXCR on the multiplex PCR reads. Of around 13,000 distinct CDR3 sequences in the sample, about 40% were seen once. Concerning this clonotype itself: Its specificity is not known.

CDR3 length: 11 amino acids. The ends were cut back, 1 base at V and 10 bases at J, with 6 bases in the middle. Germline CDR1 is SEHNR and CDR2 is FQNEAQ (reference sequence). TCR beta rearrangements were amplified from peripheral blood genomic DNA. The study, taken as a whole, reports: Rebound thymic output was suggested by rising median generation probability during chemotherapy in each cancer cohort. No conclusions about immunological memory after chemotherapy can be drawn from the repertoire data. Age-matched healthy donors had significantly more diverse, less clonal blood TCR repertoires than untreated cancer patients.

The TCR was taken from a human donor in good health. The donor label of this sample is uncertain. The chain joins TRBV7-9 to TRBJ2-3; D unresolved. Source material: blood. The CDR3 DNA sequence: TGTGCCAGCAGCTTAGATCATCCGCAGTATTTT. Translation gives CASSLDHPQYF.